This T cell receptor beta chain was sequenced in a study of radiation and T cells in renal cell carcinoma. Notes on the study in general: From baseline, blood top tumor clonotypes peaked at 2 weeks post-radiation.

This CDR3 is 12 amino acids long. Germline V gives CDR1 SGHAT, CDR2 FQDESV (reference sequence). The V gene lost 6 bases and the J gene lost 4 bases, with 6 bases spanning the gap. On this clone: Its antigen is as yet unknown.

Using immunoSEQ multiplex PCR, the repertoire was profiled, and TCRdb retains in-frame clones only, with some absent. Here the sample spans some 100,000 clones, about 79% being singletons. The time point is: baseline pretreatment blood. The treatment here: 15 Gy SBRT to primary tumor, nephrectomy 4 weeks later. The tumor was a clear cell renal cell carcinoma. The sequence derives from a man aged 55-75 years with renal cell carcinoma. This chain connects TRBV11-1 to TRBJ2-2; D call uncertain. This material consisted of blood, taken from a patient whose treatment included radiotherapy and nephrectomy. The CDR3 loop reads CASRSGTGELFF. CDR3 DNA sequence: TGTGCCAGCAGGTCGGGCACCGGGGAGCTGTTTTTT.